This T cell receptor beta chain emerged from a study of blood T cell repertoires in COVID-19. Background on the study: From T cells, B-cell-depleted T cells, or PBMCs came the material, which was cDNA or gDNA.

The length of the CDR3 is 14 residues. The V gene's germline CDR1 is KGHSH and CDR2 LQKENI. Trimming removed 8 bases at V and 0 bases at J, with 11 bases between. This clone has only one observation. Sequencing was performed with immunoSEQ multiplex PCR; in TCRdb, only in-frame clones are kept and a portion is missing. The data show under 150,000 clones, with 65% to 85% seen just once and about 1.4% held by the top ten. This chain joins TRBV18 and TRBJ1-3; no definite D call. The sequence derives from a man aged 50 to 59 with acute or convalescent COVID-19. The source material was peripheral blood. CDR3 DNA sequence: TGTGCCAGCACCCCGCGAGACTCTGGAAACACCATATATTTT. Protein product: CASTPRDSGNTIYF.